This record looks at one T cell receptor beta chain sequence and its context. V lost 6 bases, J lost 4 bases, and 0 bases stayed unmatched. The germline V gene encodes CDR1 WSHSY and CDR2 SAAADI. This CDR3 spans 12 amino acids. The source of the sample is a study of T cell changes during pregnancy in multiple sclerosis. Generated by immunoSEQ multiplex PCR, the TCRdb table keeps only in-frame clones and is missing some. Of tens of thousands of clones detected, roughly 84% appear once; the ten largest clones hold approximately 7.6%. Sequencing was performed on CD8+ T cells from peripheral blood mononuclear cells, taken before pregnancy. The TCR sequence derives from a female donor with multiple sclerosis, enrolled in a pregnancy study. This chain connects TRBV10-2 to TRBJ1-3; 7 bases line up with TRBD1. The CDR3 here is CASRGQGNTIYF. The CDR3 bases are TGCGCCAGCAGGGGACAGGGAAACACCATATATTTT.